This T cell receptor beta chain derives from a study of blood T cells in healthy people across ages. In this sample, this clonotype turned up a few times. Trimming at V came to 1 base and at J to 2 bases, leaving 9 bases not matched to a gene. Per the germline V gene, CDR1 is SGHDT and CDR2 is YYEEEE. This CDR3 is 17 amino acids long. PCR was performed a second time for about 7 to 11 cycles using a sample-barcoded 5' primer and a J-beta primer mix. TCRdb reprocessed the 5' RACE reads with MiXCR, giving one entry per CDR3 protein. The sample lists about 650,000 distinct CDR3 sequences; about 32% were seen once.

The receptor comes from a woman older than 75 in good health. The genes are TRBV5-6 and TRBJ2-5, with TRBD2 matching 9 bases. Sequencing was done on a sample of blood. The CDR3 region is CASSLLLAGGDQETQYF. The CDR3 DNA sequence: TGTGCCAGCAGCTTGCTTCTGGCGGGAGGGGATCAAGAGACCCAGTACTTC.